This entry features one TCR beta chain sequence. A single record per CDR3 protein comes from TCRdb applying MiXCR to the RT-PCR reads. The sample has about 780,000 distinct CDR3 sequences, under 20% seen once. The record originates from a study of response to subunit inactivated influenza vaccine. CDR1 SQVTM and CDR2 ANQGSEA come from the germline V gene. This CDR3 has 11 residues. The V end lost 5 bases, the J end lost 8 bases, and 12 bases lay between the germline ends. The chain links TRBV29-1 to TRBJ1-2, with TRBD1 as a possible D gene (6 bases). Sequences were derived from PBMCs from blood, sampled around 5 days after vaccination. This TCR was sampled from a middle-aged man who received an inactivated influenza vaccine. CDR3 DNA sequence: TGCAGCGTTACAGGGTCTAGAGGCTACACCTTC. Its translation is CSVTGSRGYTF.